This T cell receptor beta chain was sequenced in a study of PD-1 blockade in classical Hodgkin lymphoma. TCRdb's table, derived via immunoSEQ multiplex PCR, lists solely in-frame clones and lacks some. This sample carries over 25,000 clones, approximately 68% of them seen once, and the ten largest clones take under 4.5%. Time point in this sample: cycle 4 day 1 (C4D1), after more than 5 weeks of nivolumab. Every patient experienced relapse after autologous stem cell transplantation, and brentuximab vedotin exposure varied. The CDR3 consists of 13 residues. The V gene's germline CDR1 is SGHRS and CDR2 YFSETQ. The ends were cut back, 4 bases at V and 6 bases at J, with 14 bases in the middle.

The chain links TRBV5-1 to TRBJ2-7, with unresolved D. The input for sequencing was peripheral blood mononuclear cells (PBMCs), taken before the fourth cycle of nivolumab. The sequence derives from a human donor with classical Hodgkin lymphoma. For the CDR3, the DNA is TGCGCCAGCAGCAAGCTGCTCGGCGCCGAGCAGTACTTC. Its translation is CASSKLLGAEQYF.